The TCR beta chain under discussion was sequenced for a study of shared clonotypes between healthy human individuals. Germline V gives CDR1 SGDLS, CDR2 YYNGEE. The CDR3 runs to 15 residues. The V segment lost 5 bases and the J segment 1 base; nucleotides outside the gene matches: 3. The sorted-subset replicate PCRs were given around 200 ng DNA, which is 31,000 or so T cell genomes. Generated by immunoSEQ multiplex PCR, the TCRdb table keeps only in-frame clones and is missing some. This sample has hundreds of thousands of clones, with about 80% found just once. This chain uses TRBV9 with TRBJ2-3; 11 bases line up with TRBD2. The sample consisted of memory CD4+ T cells sorted from blood. Sample subset: CD45RA-negative fraction. This receptor was taken from a woman in her twenties or thirties in good health. Here the CDR3 reads CASRSGLAGTDTQYF. The CDR3 DNA sequence: TGTGCCAGCAGGTCGGGACTAGCGGGCACAGATACGCAGTATTTT.